Following are 9 T cell receptor beta chains from one sample sequenced in a study of blood T cells in healthy people across ages. A J-beta primer mix and a sample-barcoded 5' primer were used in a second PCR of roughly 6 to 11 cycles. One entry per CDR3 protein results from TCRdb running MiXCR on the 5' RACE reads. Of over a million distinct CDR3 sequences in the sample, approximately 43% are singletons; the top ten hold approximately 4%. The sequenced sample was blood. The source of these receptors is a woman aged 18-30 years in good health.

There are a few counts of this clonotype. This chain joins TRBV18 and TRBJ2-6; 7 nucleotides align to TRBD1. Trimming removed 3 bases from V and 1 base from J; junction bases left unmatched: 3. The length of the CDR3 is 16 residues. The germline V gene has CDR1 KGHSH and CDR2 LQKENI. Written as DNA, the CDR3 is TGTGCCAGCTCACCCCTGACAGGGTCTGGGGCCAACGTCCTGACTTTC. Translated: CASSPLTGSGANVLTF.

This clonotype was observed a handful of times. The V call is TRBV20-1, the J call TRBJ2-7; possibly TRBD1 for D (5 bases). CDR3 length: 13 residues. Germline V lookup: CDR1 DFQATT, CDR2 SNEGSKA (reference sequence). V was clipped by 5 bases and J by 7 bases, with 18 bases between them. This CDR3 reads CSAGQGWYNEQYF. In nucleotides, the CDR3 is TGCAGTGCTGGTCAGGGTTGGTACAATGAGCAGTACTTC.

This chain uses TRBV5-1 with TRBJ1-2; weak D call: TRBD1 (5 bases). V was pared by 5 bases and J by 4 bases, with 18 bases between. CDR1 is SGHRS and CDR2 is YFSETQ in the germline V gene. The CDR3 covers 15 residues. CDR3 nucleotide sequence: TGCGCCAGCAGGCTGACAGAGTTGCCGATCTATGGCTACACCTTC. It specifies CASRLTELPIYGYTF.

This chain links TRBV20-1 with TRBJ1-2, with 10 bases matching TRBD1. The V gene end was trimmed by 3 bases and the J gene end by 3 bases; junction bases not matched to a gene: 4. From germline, CDR1 is DFQATT and CDR2 SNEGSKA (reference sequence). This CDR3 is 14 amino acids long. CDR3 bases: TGCAGTGCTAGGAAGACAGGGGGCGACTATGGCTACACCTTC. Amino acids: CSARKTGGDYGYTF.

The rearrangement links TRBV18 to TRBJ2-1; D not resolved. The J call may not be correct, given that the DNA end is closer to TRBJ2-7. This CDR3 has 15 amino acids. The germline CDR1 and CDR2 sequences are KGHSH and LQKENI. CDR3 sequence reads: CASSSGPSSYNEQYF. The CDR3 DNA follows: TGTGCCAGCTCATCCGGACCGAGCTCCTACAATGAGCAGTACTTC.

The chain employs TRBV12-3 or TRBV12-4 and TRBJ2-4; D ambiguous. With the DNA end fitting TRBJ2-7 better, the J assignment may be wrong. The CDR3 extends over 11 amino acids. The CDR3 region is CASSRLGEQYF. The CDR3, as DNA: TGTGCCAGCAGTCGACTCGGCGAGCAGTACTTC.

V gene TRBV7-2 combines with J gene TRBJ1-5; 10 nucleotides match TRBD1. J was trimmed by 0 bases and V by 5 bases; bases with no gene match: 10. The CDR3 runs 18 residues. Germline V gene data show CDR1 as SGHTA and CDR2 as FQGNSA. The CDR3 is CASSDRDRGLYSNQPQHF. In nucleotides, the CDR3 is TGTGCCAGCAGCGACCGGGACAGGGGACTCTATAGCAATCAGCCCCAGCATTTT.

Details on this clonotype: One end of the junction is discordant with germline, which a read error may explain. The chain employs TRBV28 and TRBJ2-3; 9 bases line up with TRBD2. CDR3 length: 14 residues. Germline V lookup: CDR1 MDHEN, CDR2 SYDVKM. CDR3 bases: TGTGCCAGCAATTTAGCGGGAGCGCTAGATACGCAGTATTTT. Translated, it gives CASNLAGALDTQYF.

The chain employs TRBV29-1 and TRBJ1-4; weak D call: TRBD1 (5 bases). Germline assignment: CDR1 SQVTM and CDR2 ANQGSEA. There are 11 residues in the CDR3. The V gene lost 7 bases and the J gene lost 4 bases, with 7 bases spanning the gap. The CDR3 DNA sequence: TGCAGCGGGGACTTTAATGAAAAACTGTTTTTT. It yields the protein CSGDFNEKLFF.